These 16 T cell receptor beta chains originate from one sample sequenced in a study of cytomegalovirus exposure and HLA in healthy donors. Use of 60 Vbeta and 13 Jbeta primers characterized the PCR. Assay used: immunoSEQ multiplex PCR; TCRdb lists only in-frame clones, some missing. Among approximately 150,000 clones listed, roughly two thirds were seen once. The material sequenced was PBMCs. These receptors were obtained from a woman in her forties in good health and CMV-seropositive.

The rearrangement links TRBV7-2 to TRBJ2-1; 8 bases map to TRBD2. CDR1 and CDR2 (germline): SGHTA, FQGNSA. This CDR3 has 14 residues. Trimming took 1 base from V and 7 from J; bases not matched to a gene: 3. CDR3 sequence reads: CASSLVGGANEQFF. CDR3 DNA: TGTGCCAGCAGCTTAGTCGGGGGGGCAAATGAGCAGTTCTTC.

Notes on this clone: At one end, the junction sequence differs from germline, possibly due to a read error. This sequence joins TRBV5-1 and TRBJ2-2, with 10 bases aligning to TRBD2. There are 16 residues in the CDR3. Germline assignment: CDR1 SGHRS and CDR2 YFSETQ. The CDR3 DNA reads TGCGCCAGCAGCGGTGAGGGACTAGCGAAAACCGGGGAGCTGTTTTTT. This codes for CASSGEGLAKTGELFF.

The V and J genes are TRBV7-2 and TRBJ2-5, with 10 bases aligning to TRBD2. The germline V gene has CDR1 SGHTA and CDR2 FQGNSA. Trimming cost V 0 bases and J 2 bases; bases outside gene matches: 6. The CDR3 covers 17 residues. CDR3 bases: TGTGCCAGCAGCTTAGCAGGACTAGCGGTGATTCAAGAGACCCAGTACTTC. Translated, it gives CASSLAGLAVIQETQYF.

The chain recombines TRBV28 with TRBJ2-7, with D perhaps TRBD1 (5 bases). The germline V gene encodes CDR1 MDHEN and CDR2 SYDVKM. Trimming took off 5 bases at V and 2 bases at J, with 16 bases between the two ends. CDR3 length: 15 amino acids. This chain's CDR3 is CASSNPPTVPYEQYF. The CDR3 region has the DNA TGTGCCAGCAGTAACCCTCCGACAGTACCCTACGAGCAGTACTTC.

This clone appeared a single time. The DNA is omitted, as the CDR3 cannot be located on it reliably, and the CDR3 follows TCRdb's listing. The rearrangement joins TRBV29-1 to TRBJ1-5. Germline V gene lookup returns CDR1 SQVTM and CDR2 ANQGSEA. The CDR3 is 12 residues long, counting both termini. The CDR3 spells CSVGGGIEPQNF.

This clone was counted a few times. The chain combines TRBV7-9 with TRBJ1-6; TRBD1 agrees at 8 bases. Germline loops: CDR1 SEHNR, CDR2 FQNEAQ (reference sequence). The CDR3 consists of 16 residues. The ends lost 2 bases at V and 6 bases at J; junction bases unmatched: 6. The CDR3 DNA is TGTGCCAGCAGCTTACGGAACAGGGGGTCTAATTCACCCCTCCACTTT. It codes for CASSLRNRGSNSPLHF.

The chain uses TRBV6-5 and TRBJ1-2, with 7 bases matching TRBD1. V shed 7 bases and J 8 bases; nucleotides not matched to a gene: 13. The CDR3 runs 14 residues. Germline-derived CDR1 and CDR2 are MNHEY and SVGAGI. DNA of the CDR3: TGTGCCAGCACCCGGGACAGACTCTATGGAGGCTACACCTTC. As protein: CASTRDRLYGGYTF.

The chain employs TRBV29-1 and TRBJ2-1; D gene ambiguous. Trimming took 4 bases from V and 1 from J, leaving 8 bases between them. Germline V lookup: CDR1 SQVTM, CDR2 ANQGSEA. The CDR3 consists of 13 residues. CDR3: CSVVVRSYNEQFF. The CDR3 DNA follows: TGCAGCGTTGTGGTGCGTTCCTACAATGAGCAGTTCTTC.

The chain joins TRBV9 to TRBJ2-1; 9 nucleotides align to TRBD2. This CDR3 is built from 14 residues. From germline, CDR1 is SGDLS and CDR2 YYNGEE. V was pared by 3 bases and J by 10 bases, with 8 bases of the junction left unmatched. This CDR3 reads CASSAGLAGWEQFF. The CDR3 DNA follows: TGTGCCAGCAGCGCAGGGCTAGCGGGGTGGGAGCAGTTCTTC.

The chain links TRBV27 to TRBJ2-3, with 8 nucleotides matching TRBD2. The CDR3 is 14 amino acids. The V segment lost 2 bases and the J segment 4 bases; nucleotides outside the gene matches: 2. Germline CDR1 is MNHEY and CDR2 is SMNVEV (reference sequence). Written as DNA, the CDR3 is TGTGCCAGCAGTTTAGGACTAGCATCAGATACGCAGTATTTT. It encodes CASSLGLASDTQYF.

This clone was found a few times. V and J are TRBV28 and TRBJ2-7, with TRBD1 as a possible D gene (5 bases). This CDR3 has 14 residues. Germline assignment: CDR1 MDHEN and CDR2 SYDVKM. Trimming left V 8 bases short and J 2 bases short, with 16 bases between. The CDR3 DNA reads as TGTGCCAGCTTGGCGCTACAGGCCCCCTACGAGCAGTACTTC. Encoded protein: CASLALQAPYEQYF.

The V call is TRBV25-1, the J call TRBJ2-1, with 9 bases identical to TRBD1. This CDR3 has 15 amino acids. Germline assignment: CDR1 MGHDK and CDR2 SYGVNS. Trimming removed 7 bases from V and 2 bases from J; junction bases left unmatched: 6. CDR3: CASIAGTGTYNEQFF. In DNA form, the CDR3 reads TGTGCCAGCATAGCAGGGACAGGGACCTACAATGAGCAGTTCTTC.

J is TRBJ1-1 and V is TRBV11-2, with no clear D. CDR1 is SGHAT, CDR2 FQNNGV, per germline. There are 13 residues in the CDR3. Trimming removed 1 base from V and 1 base from J, with 4 bases in between. CDR3 sequence reads: CASSLAGNTEAFF. DNA for the CDR3: TGTGCCAGCAGCTTAGCAGGGAACACTGAAGCTTTCTTT.

V gene TRBV4-1 combines with J gene TRBJ2-5; 8 bases align to TRBD2. Germline trimming cut 4 bases from V and 2 bases from J; bases unmatched to any gene: 3. The CDR3 spans 14 residues. Germline values: CDR1 MGHRA, CDR2 YSYEKL. The CDR3 protein is CASSPSGGQETQYF. The DNA of the CDR3 is TGCGCCAGCAGCCCCAGCGGGGGACAAGAGACCCAGTACTTC.

With regard to this clone: Other nucleotide sequences from this sample produce the same CDR3. V gene TRBV19 combines with J gene TRBJ1-1; TRBD1 might be the D (5 bases). The CDR3 length is 13 residues. Trimming left V 11 bases short and J 3 bases short, with 16 bases between. Germline V lookup: CDR1 LNHDA, CDR2 SQIVND (reference sequence). CDR3 nucleotide sequence: TGTGCCGGGAAAGCGCGGGACGACACTGAAGCTTTCTTT. Protein: CAGKARDDTEAFF.

The chain joins TRBV9 to TRBJ1-3; 7 nucleotides line up with TRBD1. Germline V gives CDR1 SGDLS, CDR2 YYNGEE. This CDR3 has 16 residues. V trimming: 5 bases; J trimming: 2 bases; junction bases outside the gene matches: 10. The CDR3 region has the DNA TGTGCCAGCAGTCGAGGGACAGCTCAACCTGGAAACACCATATATTTT. Encoded protein: CASSRGTAQPGNTIYF.